The TCR beta chain under discussion was sequenced for a study of beta chain features in type 1 diabetes. Study-level results: All four CD4+ subsets of Type 1 diabetes patients contained TCRB CDR3s that were moderately but significantly shorter.

V gave up 0 bases and J gave up 1 base, with 13 bases separating them. CDR3 length equals 16 residues. Germline V lookup: CDR1 SGDLS, CDR2 YYNGEE. cDNA synthesis used the whole RNA isolate, giving expressed TCRB sequences. Generated by immunoSEQ multiplex PCR, the TCRdb table keeps only in-frame clones and is missing some. The data contain about 270,000 clones, around an eighth of them seen just once; the ten biggest clones take up over 0.015%. Comment on this clone: No antigen is known for it.

Sequencing was carried out using naive CD4+ T cells from blood. The genes are TRBV9 and TRBJ1-2; D is undetermined. The TCR comes from a man between 25 and 39 years old with type 1 diabetes. The CDR3 nucleotides read TGTGCCAGCAGCGTAGGGGCTGGGTTGGGTAACTATGGCTACACCTTC. Amino acid sequence: CASSVGAGLGNYGYTF.